Sequencing of this T cell receptor (beta chain) was carried out in a study of cytomegalovirus exposure and HLA in healthy donors. Study in general: Early release data held tens of millions of unique TCRs from HLA-typed donors. The study's findings and limits: A later analysis found TCR association rates differed by HLA locus, highest for DRB1 and lowest for HLA-C.

PCR amplification relied on 60 Vbeta primers (plus 13 Jbeta primers). Here immunoSEQ multiplex PCR was the method, and the copy in TCRdb shows in-frame clones only, minus some. This sample has 100,000 or so clones, with 75% to 90% found just once. Remarks on this clone: The antigen is undetermined.

V lost 1 base to trimming and J lost 13 bases, with 15 bases between them. CDR3 length: 13 amino acids. From germline, CDR1 is SGDLS and CDR2 YYNGEE. The clonotype was recovered from a man aged 25 to 40 in good health and CMV-seronegative. The sequenced sample was PBMCs. The gene calls are TRBV9 and TRBJ2-1; D not certain. CDR3 sequence (DNA): TGTGCCAGCAGCGTATCCCCGGCCATTAGCCAGTTCTTC. Its protein is CASSVSPAISQFF.